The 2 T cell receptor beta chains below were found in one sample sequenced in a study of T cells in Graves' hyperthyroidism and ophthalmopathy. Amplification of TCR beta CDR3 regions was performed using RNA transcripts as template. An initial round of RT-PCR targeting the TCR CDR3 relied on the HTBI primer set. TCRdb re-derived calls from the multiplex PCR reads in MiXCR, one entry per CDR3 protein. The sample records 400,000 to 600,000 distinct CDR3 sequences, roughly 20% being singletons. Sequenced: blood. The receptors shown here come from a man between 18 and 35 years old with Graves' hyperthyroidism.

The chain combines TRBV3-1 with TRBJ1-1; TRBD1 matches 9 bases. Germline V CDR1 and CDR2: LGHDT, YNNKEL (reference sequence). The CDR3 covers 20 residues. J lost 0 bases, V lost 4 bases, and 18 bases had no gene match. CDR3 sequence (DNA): TGTGCCAGCAGCCCACAATTTCCGGGACAGGGAGGTCCCATGAACACTGAAGCTTTCTTT. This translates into CASSPQFPGQGGPMNTEAFF. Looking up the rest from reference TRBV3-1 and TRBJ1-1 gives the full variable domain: DTAVSQTPKYLVTQMGNDKSIKCEQNLGHDTMYWYKQDSKKFLKIMFSYNNKELIINETVPNRFSPKSPDKAHLNLHINSLELGDSAVYFCASSPQFPGQGGPMNTEAFFGQGTRLTVV.

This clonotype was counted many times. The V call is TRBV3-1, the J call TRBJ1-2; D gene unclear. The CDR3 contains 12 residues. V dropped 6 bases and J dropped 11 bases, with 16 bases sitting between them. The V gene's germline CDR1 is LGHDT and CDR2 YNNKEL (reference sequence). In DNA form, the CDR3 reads TGTGCCAGCAGTGACCCAGGAGTGCGTTACACCTTC. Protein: CASSDPGVRYTF. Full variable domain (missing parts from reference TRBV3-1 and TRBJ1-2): DTAVSQTPKYLVTQMGNDKSIKCEQNLGHDTMYWYKQDSKKFLKIMFSYNNKELIINETVPNRFSPKSPDKAHLNLHINSLELGDSAVYFCASSDPGVRYTFGSGTRLTVV.